A single sample gave rise to the 17 T cell receptor beta chains below, sequenced in a study of cytomegalovirus exposure and HLA in healthy donors. PCR involved 60 Vbeta and 13 Jbeta primers. TCRdb's table, derived via immunoSEQ multiplex PCR, lists solely in-frame clones and lacks some. This table lists around 110,000 clones. The specimen was PBMCs. Receptors originate from a young man in good health and CMV-seronegative.

The chain joins TRBV5-1 to TRBJ2-1; D perhaps matches TRBD2 (5 bases). With 2 bases removed from V and 1 base from J, the gap between germline ends came to 10 bases. Germline CDR1 SGHRS, CDR2 YFSETQ. The CDR3 contains 15 residues. CDR3 nucleotides: TGCGCCAGCAGCTTATCGGGCGGGTCCTACAATGAGCAGTTCTTC. Protein: CASSLSGGSYNEQFF.

This chain uses TRBV11-3 with TRBJ2-7; weak D call: TRBD1 (6 bases). CDR3 length: 15 residues. The V gene lost 2 bases and the J gene lost 3 bases, with 14 bases spanning the gap. CDR1 is SGHNT and CDR2 is YENEEA in the germline V gene. CDR3 residues: CASSLSTGQNYEQYF. CDR3 in DNA: TGTGCCAGCAGCTTATCAACTGGACAGAACTACGAGCAGTACTTC.

This chain uses TRBV7-2 with TRBJ2-3; D gene unclear. Germline V gives CDR1 SGHTA, CDR2 FQGNSA. The CDR3 length is 13 residues. V shed 5 bases and J shed 0 bases, with 6 bases lying between them. The CDR3 DNA follows: TGTGCCAGCAGCCCTCTAAGCACAGATACGCAGTATTTT. This translates into CASSPLSTDTQYF.

V is TRBV4-2 and J is TRBJ1-2, with TRBD1 matching 11 bases. Trimming at V came to 4 bases and at J to 4 bases, leaving 8 bases not matched to a gene. In germline, CDR1 is LGHNA, CDR2 YNFKEQ. CDR3 length: 16 residues. The CDR3 region is CASSPGQGALFYGYTF. The CDR3 DNA is TGTGCCAGCAGCCCCGGACAGGGGGCCCTCTTCTATGGCTACACCTTC.

The chain couples TRBV9 to TRBJ1-1; 9 nucleotides line up with TRBD1. Per the germline V gene, CDR1 is SGDLS and CDR2 is YYNGEE. CDR3 length equals 19 residues. V lost 2 bases to trimming and J lost 5 bases; unmatched junction nucleotides: 19. The chain's CDR3 is CASSVTAAPDRGIRTEAFF. In DNA form, the CDR3 reads TGTGCCAGCAGCGTCACAGCCGCGCCGGACAGGGGAATACGGACTGAAGCTTTCTTT. The variable domain in full, completed from reference TRBV9 and TRBJ1-1, reads DSGVTQTPKHLITATGQRVTLRCSPRSGDLSVYWYQQSLDQGLQFLIQYYNGEERAKGNILERFSAQQFPDLHSELNLSSLELGDSALYFCASSVTAAPDRGIRTEAFFGQGTRLTVV.

J is TRBJ1-5 and V is TRBV9; perhaps TRBD1 as D (5 bases). CDR3 size: 14 residues. CDR1 and CDR2 from the germline V gene are SGDLS and YYNGEE. Trimming pared 0 bases from V and 4 bases from J, leaving 8 bases between. The CDR3 is CASSVGSGNQPQHF. In DNA form, the CDR3 reads TGTGCCAGCAGCGTAGGGTCAGGGAATCAGCCCCAGCATTTT. Together with reference TRBV9 and TRBJ1-5, the CDR3 gives the full variable domain: DSGVTQTPKHLITATGQRVTLRCSPRSGDLSVYWYQQSLDQGLQFLIQYYNGEERAKGNILERFSAQQFPDLHSELNLSSLELGDSALYFCASSVGSGNQPQHFGDGTRLSIL.

The rearrangement uses TRBV29-1 and TRBJ2-5; D might be TRBD1 (6 bases). This CDR3 is built from 14 residues. Germline V gives CDR1 SQVTM, CDR2 ANQGSEA. Trimming took off 5 bases at V and 3 bases at J, with 16 bases between the two ends. Written as DNA, the CDR3 is TGCAGCGTTTTCGGTGGACAGTTTGAAGAGACCCAGTACTTC. Translation gives CSVFGGQFEETQYF. The complete variable domain, with remaining parts taken from reference TRBV29-1 and TRBJ2-5, reads SAVISQKPSRDICQRGTSLTIQCQVDSQVTMMFWYRQQPGQSLTLIATANQGSEATYESGFVIDKFPISRPNLTFSTLTVSNMSPEDSSIYLCSVFGGQFEETQYFGPGTRLLVL.

This chain connects TRBV6-5 to TRBJ2-7; 7 positions agree with TRBD1. Trimming took 2 bases from V and 2 from J; bases not matched to a gene: 3. CDR1 and CDR2 (germline): MNHEY, SVGAGI. The CDR3 totals 14 residues. The CDR3 here is CASSYHDRAYEQYF. The CDR3 coding sequence is TGTGCCAGCAGTTACCATGACAGGGCCTACGAGCAGTACTTC.

The chain has TRBV28 and TRBJ2-7, with D possibly matching TRBD2 (6 bases). The CDR3 covers 12 residues. The ends were cut back, 6 bases at V and 9 bases at J, with 15 bases in the middle. The V gene's germline CDR1 is MDHEN and CDR2 SYDVKM. This CDR3 is CASRPDSRGQYF. The CDR3, as DNA: TGTGCCAGCAGACCGGACTCGCGGGGGCAGTACTTC.

This sequence joins TRBV5-6 and TRBJ1-2; possible D gene TRBD1, 5 bases. The CDR3 sequence is 15 residues long. Per germline, CDR1 SGHDT and CDR2 YYEEEE. Trimming shortened V by 4 bases and J by 4 bases, and 17 bases separated the two germline ends. CDR3 sequence (DNA): TGTGCCAGCAGCCCCACGGGCCAGGGTGCCTATGGCTACACCTTC. This codes for CASSPTGQGAYGYTF.

The chain couples TRBV30 to TRBJ2-2; the D is unclear. The CDR3 has 15 amino acids. From germline, CDR1 is GTSNPN and CDR2 SVGIG (reference sequence). Trimming removed 0 bases from V and 4 bases from J, with 12 bases in between. The CDR3 DNA reads as TGTGCCTGGAGTGTACGTGGGCTTTCCACCGGGGAGCTGTTTTTT. As protein: CAWSVRGLSTGELFF.

The chain is built from TRBV12-5 and TRBJ2-1, with a possible D match to TRBD2 (5 bases). This CDR3 contains 14 residues. V lost 7 bases and J lost 4, with 14 bases in between. Per the germline V gene, CDR1 is LGHNT and CDR2 is FRNRAP. CDR3 DNA: TGTGCTAGTGTTTCGGGAACGGGATACAATGAGCAGTTCTTC. This codes for CASVSGTGYNEQFF.

The rearrangement links TRBV5-1 to TRBJ2-5, with a weak D call TRBD1 (5 bases). TRBJ2-7 matches the DNA end more closely, so the J call is doubtful. CDR3 length: 14 residues. CDR1 and CDR2 (germline): SGHRS, YFSETQ. CDR3 DNA sequence: TGCGCCAGCAGCTTGTCCCAGGGCTACAACGAGCAGTACTTC. It yields the protein CASSLSQGYNEQYF.

This rearrangement joins TRBV5-4 to TRBJ2-2; possible D gene TRBD2, 5 bases. Trimming removed 4 bases at V and 5 bases at J, with 12 bases between. Germline V lookup: CDR1 SGHNT, CDR2 YYREEE (reference sequence). The CDR3 loop spans 14 amino acids. Here the CDR3 reads CASSPEVMTGELFF. In DNA form, the CDR3 reads TGTGCCAGCAGCCCGGAGGTCATGACCGGGGAGCTGTTTTTT. The variable domain in full, completed from reference TRBV5-4 and TRBJ2-2, reads ETGVTQSPTHLIKTRGQQVTLRCSSQSGHNTVSWYQQALGQGPQFIFQYYREEENGRGNFPPRFSGLQFPNYSSELNVNALELDDSALYLCASSPEVMTGELFFGEGSRLTVL.

The CDR3 nucleotides are TGTGCCAGCAGCCTACTTACAGGGGGAGTTCATAATTCACCCCTCCACTTT. Amino acids: CASSLLTGGVHNSPLHF. The V gene is TRBV7-9, the J gene TRBJ1-6; 8 bases are shared with TRBD1. Trimming cost V 5 bases and J 5 bases; bases outside gene matches: 11. The germline V gene encodes CDR1 SEHNR and CDR2 FQNEAQ (reference sequence). The CDR3 consists of 17 residues. Supplemented by reference TRBV7-9 and TRBJ1-6, the full variable domain reads DTGVSQNPRHKITKRGQNVTFRCDPISEHNRLYWYRQTLGQGPEFLTYFQNEAQLEKSRLLSDRFSAERPKGSFSTLEIQRTEQGDSAMYLCASSLLTGGVHNSPLHFGNGTRLTVT.

This rearrangement joins TRBV20-1 to TRBJ2-7, with D maybe TRBD2 (5 bases). This CDR3 comprises 11 residues. V lost 5 bases to trimming and J lost 7 bases, with 12 bases between them. CDR1 is DFQATT and CDR2 is SNEGSKA in the germline V gene (reference sequence). CDR3 in amino acids: CSASLADEQYF. The CDR3 nucleotides are TGCAGTGCTTCGCTAGCTGATGAGCAGTACTTC.

The CDR3 DNA sequence: TGTGCCAGGGGAGGTTGCCACAATGAGCAGTTCTTC. This sequence encodes CARGGCHNEQFF. This chain links TRBV19 with TRBJ2-1, with TRBD2 as a possible D gene (6 bases). V shed 9 bases and J shed 5 bases, with 11 bases lying between them. The V gene's germline CDR1 is LNHDA and CDR2 SQIVND (reference sequence). There are 12 residues in the CDR3. Variable domain in full (rest from reference TRBV19 and TRBJ2-1): DGGITQSPKYLFRKEGQNVTLSCEQNLNHDAMYWYRQDPGQGLRLIYYSQIVNDFQKGDIAEGYSVSREKKESFPLTVTSAQKNPTAFYLCARGGCHNEQFFGPGTRLTVL.